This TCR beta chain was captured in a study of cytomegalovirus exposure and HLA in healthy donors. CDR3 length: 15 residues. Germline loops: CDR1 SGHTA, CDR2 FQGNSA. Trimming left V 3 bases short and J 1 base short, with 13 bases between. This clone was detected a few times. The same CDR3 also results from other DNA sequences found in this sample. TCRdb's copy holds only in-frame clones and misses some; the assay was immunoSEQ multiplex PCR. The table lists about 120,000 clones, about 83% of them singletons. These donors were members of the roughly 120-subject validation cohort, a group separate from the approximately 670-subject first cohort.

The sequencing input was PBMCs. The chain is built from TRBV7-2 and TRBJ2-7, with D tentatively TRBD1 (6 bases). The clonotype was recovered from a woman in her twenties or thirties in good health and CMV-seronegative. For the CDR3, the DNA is TGTGCCAGCAGCTTGGACGGAAGGGGGTCCTACGAGCAGTACTTC. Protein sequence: CASSLDGRGSYEQYF.